This T cell receptor beta chain was captured in a study of T cells in Graves' hyperthyroidism and ophthalmopathy. The study's findings and limits: Ophthalmopathy cases were set apart from stable hyperthyroidism by a 13 V-J model. Ophthalmopathy was identified by the model a median about 6 months ahead of onset.

RNA transcripts were the template for amplifying TCR beta CDR3 regions. HTBI primers were the set used in a first-round RT-PCR of the TCR CDR3. TCRdb analysed the multiplex PCR reads with MiXCR anew, one entry per CDR3 protein. The sample has 560,000 or so distinct CDR3 sequences, more than 45% seen once; the top ten hold about 8.2%. With regard to this clonotype: What it binds is unknown. This may be a read error, as it is one base from a much larger clone. The conserved phenylalanine or tryptophan is not found at the CDR3 terminus, so this likely reflects a read error.

CDR3 length: 13 residues. V was shortened by 5 bases and J by 3 bases, with 10 bases between the two germline ends. CDR1 is SGHAT, CDR2 FQNNGV, per germline. Calling Graves' hyperthyroidism stable meant ophthalmopathy did not progress within 18 months. Diagnostic assessment was based on clinical symptoms, serum thyroxine and TRAb, thyroid ultrasound and orbital computed tomography. The chain employs TRBV11-2 and TRBJ1-1, with D possibly matching TRBD1 (5 bases). Material: peripheral blood or thyroid tissue (not recorded which). This receptor was identified in a woman aged 18 to 35 with Graves' hyperthyroidism. This chain's CDR3 is CASSQGLYTEAFL. The CDR3, as DNA: TGTGCCAGCAGCCAGGGACTCTACACTGAAGCTTTCCTT.